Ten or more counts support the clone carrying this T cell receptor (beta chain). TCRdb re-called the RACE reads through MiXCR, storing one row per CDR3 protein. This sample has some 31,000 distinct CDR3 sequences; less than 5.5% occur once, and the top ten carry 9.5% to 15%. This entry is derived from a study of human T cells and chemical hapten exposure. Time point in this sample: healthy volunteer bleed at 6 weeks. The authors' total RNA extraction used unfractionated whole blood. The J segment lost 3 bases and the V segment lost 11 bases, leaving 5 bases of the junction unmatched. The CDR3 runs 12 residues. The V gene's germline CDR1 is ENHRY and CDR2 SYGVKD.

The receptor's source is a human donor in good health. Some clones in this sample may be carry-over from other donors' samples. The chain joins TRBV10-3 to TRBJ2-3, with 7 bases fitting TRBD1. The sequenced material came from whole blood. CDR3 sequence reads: CASQGLTDTQYF. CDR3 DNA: TGTGCCTCACAGGGGTTGACAGATACGCAGTATTTT.